A selection of T cell receptor beta chains follows, all from one sample in a study of blood T cell repertoires in COVID-19. Sequenced by immunoSEQ multiplex PCR; TCRdb stores in-frame clones only, minus some. The data show about 54,000 clones, more than 70% seen once. Source material: peripheral blood. The source is a man between 35 and 55 years old with active COVID-19. CDR3s include the opening cysteine and the closing phenylalanine or tryptophan. Each record gives: V gene, D gene, J gene, clone size, CDR3 protein, CDR3 DNA. A D gene is named only where the DNA matches it firmly. Clone size appears in some rows only: once, few, many, or a class for an expanded clone.

v_call: TRBV10-2
d_call: .
j_call: TRBJ1-6
clone_size: .
cdr3_aa: CASRPPGVNSPLHF
cdr3_nt: TGCGCCAGCAGACCCCCGGGAGTTAATTCACCCCTCCACTTT

v_call: TRBV18
d_call: .
j_call: TRBJ1-1
clone_size: .
cdr3_aa: CASSPGLEAFF
cdr3_nt: TGTGCCAGCTCACCAGGCCTTGAAGCTTTCTTT

v_call: TRBV5-1
d_call: .
j_call: TRBJ2-2
clone_size: .
cdr3_aa: CASSSAGNTGELFF
cdr3_nt: TGCGCCAGCAGCTCCGCGGGGAACACCGGGGAGCTGTTTTTT

v_call: TRBV28
d_call: .
j_call: TRBJ1-1
clone_size: .
cdr3_aa: CASSNREGSRTEAFF
cdr3_nt: TGTGCCAGCAGTAACAGGGAGGGGTCGAGGACTGAAGCTTTCTTT

v_call: TRBV19
d_call: .
j_call: TRBJ1-2
clone_size: .
cdr3_aa: CASSMGLSGGGYTF
cdr3_nt: TGTGCCAGTAGTATGGGGTTGTCAGGAGGAGGCTACACCTTC

v_call: TRBV9
d_call: TRBD1
j_call: TRBJ1-1
clone_size: .
cdr3_aa: CASSSGTGSQAFF
cdr3_nt: TGTGCCAGCAGTTCCGGGACAGGGAGCCAAGCTTTCTTT

v_call: TRBV5-1
d_call: TRBD1
j_call: TRBJ1-5
clone_size: .
cdr3_aa: CASSPGTGEGQPQHF
cdr3_nt: TGCGCCAGCAGCCCCGGGACAGGGGAGGGTCAGCCCCAGCATTTT

v_call: TRBV28
d_call: .
j_call: TRBJ2-7
clone_size: .
cdr3_aa: CASSPPWAVPYEQYF
cdr3_nt: TGTGCCAGCAGTCCCCCTTGGGCAGTTCCCTACGAGCAGTACTTC

v_call: TRBV7-9
d_call: TRBD1
j_call: TRBJ2-7
clone_size: .
cdr3_aa: CASSYPGQRTYEQYF
cdr3_nt: TGTGCCAGCAGCTACCCGGGACAGCGAACCTACGAGCAGTACTTC

v_call: TRBV18
d_call: TRBD1
j_call: TRBJ1-2
clone_size: .
cdr3_aa: CASSLLRDRDGYTF
cdr3_nt: TGTGCCAGCTCATTACTCCGGGACAGGGATGGCTACACCTTC

v_call: TRBV27
d_call: TRBD2
j_call: TRBJ2-3
clone_size: .
cdr3_aa: CASSSPVGGRKDTQYF
cdr3_nt: TGTGCCAGCAGCTCGCCGGTGGGAGGGCGTAAAGATACGCAGTATTTT

v_call: TRBV4-2
d_call: .
j_call: TRBJ2-2
clone_size: .
cdr3_aa: CASSRSGGKGNTGELFF
cdr3_nt: TGTGCCAGCAGCCGTAGCGGCGGGAAGGGTAACACCGGGGAGCTGTTTTTT

v_call: TRBV28
d_call: .
j_call: TRBJ2-3
clone_size: few
cdr3_aa: CASTLGDLDTQYF
cdr3_nt: TGTGCCAGCACCCTGGGCGACCTAGATACGCAGTATTTT

v_call: TRBV9
d_call: .
j_call: TRBJ2-5
clone_size: .
cdr3_aa: CASGPGAVQETQYF
cdr3_nt: TGTGCCAGCGGCCCTGGGGCCGTACAAGAGACCCAGTACTTC

v_call: TRBV10-1
d_call: TRBD2
j_call: TRBJ2-1
clone_size: once
cdr3_aa: CASRREGLAGLSYNEQFF
cdr3_nt: TGCGCCAGCAGGCGGGAGGGGCTAGCGGGACTCTCCTACAATGAGCAGTTCTTC

v_call: TRBV5-4
d_call: TRBD2
j_call: TRBJ2-1
clone_size: .
cdr3_aa: CASSLSGREFNEQFF
cdr3_nt: TGTGCCAGCAGCTTGTCCGGGCGGGAGTTCAATGAGCAGTTCTTC

v_call: TRBV19
d_call: .
j_call: TRBJ1-4
clone_size: .
cdr3_aa: CASSIDWSETEKLFF
cdr3_nt: TGTGCCAGTAGTATAGATTGGTCGGAGACCGAAAAACTGTTTTTT

v_call: TRBV9
d_call: TRBD1
j_call: TRBJ2-7
clone_size: .
cdr3_aa: CASSPRTGASYEQYF
cdr3_nt: TGTGCCAGCAGCCCCAGGACAGGGGCTTCCTACGAGCAGTACTTC

v_call: TRBV6-5
d_call: .
j_call: TRBJ2-7
clone_size: .
cdr3_aa: CASSYSVEFEQYF
cdr3_nt: TGTGCCAGCAGTTACTCTGTGGAGTTCGAGCAGTACTTC

v_call: TRBV19
d_call: .
j_call: TRBJ2-6
clone_size: .
cdr3_aa: CASSPDMIGGANVLTF
cdr3_nt: TGTGCCAGTAGTCCAGACATGATCGGCGGGGCCAACGTCCTGACTTTC

v_call: TRBV28
d_call: TRBD1
j_call: TRBJ1-5
clone_size: .
cdr3_aa: CASSVGQGNNQPQHF
cdr3_nt: TGTGCCAGCAGCGTCGGACAGGGGAATAATCAGCCCCAGCATTTT

v_call: TRBV7-9
d_call: .
j_call: TRBJ1-6
clone_size: .
cdr3_aa: CASSWGGNPPLNSPLHF
cdr3_nt: TGTGCCAGCAGCTGGGGGGGAAATCCGCCGCTGAATTCACCCCTCCACTTT

v_call: TRBV4-1
d_call: TRBD1
j_call: TRBJ1-2
clone_size: .
cdr3_aa: CASSQVHVQGAGYGYTF
cdr3_nt: TGCGCCAGCAGCCAAGTCCACGTACAGGGGGCAGGGTATGGCTACACCTTC

v_call: TRBV6-5
d_call: TRBD1
j_call: TRBJ2-7
clone_size: once
cdr3_aa: CASSQGAEQYF
cdr3_nt: TGTGCCAGCAGTCAGGGGGCCGAGCAGTACTTC

v_call: TRBV2
d_call: TRBD2
j_call: TRBJ2-1
clone_size: .
cdr3_aa: CASSGTRQYNEQFF
cdr3_nt: TGTGCCAGCAGCGGGACTAGACAGTACAATGAGCAGTTCTTC

v_call: TRBV28
d_call: TRBD2
j_call: TRBJ2-7
clone_size: .
cdr3_aa: CASSLGGLAGTYEQYF
cdr3_nt: TGTGCCAGCAGTTTAGGGGGACTAGCGGGAACCTACGAGCAGTACTTC

v_call: TRBV14
d_call: TRBD2
j_call: TRBJ2-1
clone_size: .
cdr3_aa: CASRPGGPSNEQFF
cdr3_nt: TGTGCCAGCCGGCCGGGAGGGCCCTCCAATGAGCAGTTCTTC

v_call: TRBV7-9
d_call: .
j_call: TRBJ2-1
clone_size: .
cdr3_aa: CASSLGTNNEQFF
cdr3_nt: TGTGCCAGCAGCTTAGGGACTAACAATGAGCAGTTCTTC

v_call: TRBV3-1/TRBV3-2
d_call: TRBD2
j_call: TRBJ2-1
clone_size: .
cdr3_aa: CASSQEISRGRGNEQFF
cdr3_nt: TGTGCCAGCAGCCAAGAAATCTCTCGCGGGAGGGGGAATGAGCAGTTCTTC

v_call: TRBV14
d_call: TRBD2
j_call: TRBJ2-3
clone_size: .
cdr3_aa: CASSQLAGSGGTDTQYF
cdr3_nt: TGTGCCAGCAGCCAGCTAGCGGGATCGGGGGGTACAGATACGCAGTATTTT

v_call: TRBV20-1
d_call: .
j_call: TRBJ1-1
clone_size: .
cdr3_aa: CSALDRSAFF
cdr3_nt: TGCAGTGCTCTCGACAGATCTGCTTTCTTT

v_call: TRBV2
d_call: TRBD1
j_call: TRBJ2-3
clone_size: once
cdr3_aa: CASRDPGGNTDTQYF
cdr3_nt: TGTGCCAGCAGGGATCCAGGGGGCAACACAGATACGCAGTATTTT

v_call: TRBV7-9
d_call: .
j_call: TRBJ1-4
clone_size: .
cdr3_aa: CASTLSGQPFQGKLFF
cdr3_nt: TGTGCCAGCACCCTCTCAGGTCAGCCCTTTCAAGGAAAACTGTTTTTT

v_call: TRBV3-1/TRBV3-2
d_call: .
j_call: TRBJ2-3
clone_size: once
cdr3_aa: CASSLRTPSTQYF
cdr3_nt: TGTGCCAGCAGCCTCCGGACTCCATCTACGCAGTATTTT

v_call: TRBV28
d_call: TRBD1
j_call: TRBJ1-2
clone_size: .
cdr3_aa: CASSSGTGGRSYTF
cdr3_nt: TGTGCCAGCAGTTCCGGGACAGGGGGCAGGAGCTACACCTTC

v_call: TRBV29-1
d_call: .
j_call: TRBJ2-1
clone_size: .
cdr3_aa: CSVEGTRGNEQFF
cdr3_nt: TGCAGCGTTGAAGGGACAAGGGGCAATGAGCAGTTCTTC

v_call: TRBV15
d_call: TRBD1
j_call: TRBJ2-3
clone_size: .
cdr3_aa: CATSPGTAGLTQYF
cdr3_nt: TGTGCCACCAGTCCCGGGACAGCTGGTTTAACGCAGTATTTT

v_call: TRBV5-4
d_call: TRBD1
j_call: TRBJ1-2
clone_size: .
cdr3_aa: CASSFETGGYGYTF
cdr3_nt: TGTGCCAGCAGCTTCGAAACAGGGGGATATGGCTACACCTTC

v_call: TRBV9
d_call: TRBD2
j_call: TRBJ2-3
clone_size: .
cdr3_aa: CASSSRLAGMTDTQYF
cdr3_nt: TGTGCCAGCAGCTCTAGACTAGCGGGAATGACAGATACGCAGTATTTT

v_call: TRBV11-2
d_call: .
j_call: TRBJ2-7
clone_size: .
cdr3_aa: CASSPPGTFYEQYF
cdr3_nt: TGTGCCAGCAGCCCCCCCGGGACATTCTACGAGCAGTACTTC

v_call: TRBV6-5
d_call: .
j_call: TRBJ2-1
clone_size: once
cdr3_aa: CASSWRGGEQFF
cdr3_nt: TGTGCCAGCAGCTGGAGGGGGGGGGAGCAGTTCTTC

v_call: TRBV4-2
d_call: TRBD1
j_call: TRBJ2-1
clone_size: few
cdr3_aa: CASSRGTGDEQFF
cdr3_nt: TGTGCCAGCAGCCGAGGGACAGGTGATGAGCAGTTCTTC